The subject of this entry is one TCR beta chain. Its specificity is not known. Profiled with immunoSEQ multiplex PCR; TCRdb holds only in-frame clones, not every one. The table lists 62,000 or so clones, about four fifths of them singletons. Peripheral blood came from all dose cohorts at three timepoints. This sample was taken from a study of OX40 agonist ivuxolimab in advanced cancers. Overall study: Patients receiving dose escalation had hepatocellular carcinoma, melanoma, renal cell or head and neck cancer. Broader study findings: There was clonal expansion of CD4+ and CD8+ blood T cells by week 6 at 0.1 to 3.0 mg/kg. Low clonal expansion, among the lowest seen, marked partial responders at 0.1-3.0 mg/kg.

Germline V gene sequence: CDR1 LNHDA, CDR2 SQIVND (reference sequence). Trimming took off 1 base at V and 1 base at J, with 11 bases between the two ends. This CDR3 region has 15 residues. The input for sequencing was CD4+ or CD8+ T cells sorted from blood, taken in a trial of the OX40 agonist ivuxolimab. J is TRBJ2-7 and V is TRBV19, with TRBD1 as a possible D gene (5 bases). The source of this sequence is an adult with an advanced solid tumor such as melanoma, head and neck, liver or kidney cancer. CDR3 coding DNA: TGTGCCAGTAGTATAGCCGGCCAGGGATCCTACGAGCAGTACTTC. It encodes CASSIAGQGSYEQYF.